The T cell receptor beta chain under discussion was sequenced for a study of vaccination and CD4 T cells after COVID-19. Whole-study context: Overlapping peptides covering the spike proteins of SARS-CoV-2, HCoV-NL63, HCoV-OC43 and HCoV-229E were added to stimulate cells. Study-wide points: For SARS-CoV-2-reactive clonotypes, the median went from about 22 to 38, a nonsignificant increase.

Sequence data for DNA of cultured CD4+ T cells were generated by the Oncomine TCR Beta short-read assay. After culture, CD4+ T cells served as the source for genomic DNA extraction. MiXCR, run by TCRdb on the PCR reads, gives a single entry per CDR3 protein. The data contain approximately 19,000 distinct CDR3 sequences, 70% of them singletons. Germline-derived CDR1 and CDR2 are LNHNV and YYDKDF (reference sequence). This CDR3 spans 16 amino acids. Trimming shortened V by 2 bases and J by 3 bases, and 13 bases separated the two germline ends. Indicated treatment: roughly 10-day PBMC culture with coronavirus spike peptide pools or control peptides (ViraFEST assay). Per well, a few million PBMCs were cultured in the presence of about 10 IU/ml IL-2 and 9 to 10 ug/ml peptide pools. With respect to this clonotype: The antigen remains undetermined.

This chain uses TRBV15 with TRBJ1-4, with D tentatively TRBD1 (6 bases). Sequenced: CD4+ T cells from blood, cultured in vitro. The receptor's source is a human donor who had recovered from COVID-19. CDR3: CATSRQGGGPNEKLFF. The CDR3 region has the DNA TGTGCCACCAGCAGACAAGGAGGGGGGCCTAATGAAAAACTGTTTTTT.